Included here is one T cell receptor (beta chain) sequence, with context. The antigen remains undetermined. Trimming removed 7 bases from V and 7 bases from J, with 16 bases in between. The CDR3 is 13 residues long. Germline loops: CDR1 SEHNR, CDR2 FQNEAQ (reference sequence). Terminally differentiated effector memory CD45RA+ cells were excluded from the naive CD8 cells, which were CD45RO-negative and positively selected for CCR7. This record comes from a study of shared clonotypes between healthy human individuals. On the study more broadly: Plates per donor: three CD4 naive, three CD4 memory, two CD8 naive, one CD8 memory. Findings and limits, study-wide: Naive subsets typically showed greater estimated richness than memory subsets. The study found about 4.6% of naive CD4 clonotypes shared across four donors.

Each PCR replicate from the sorted subsets contained 200 to 250 ng DNA, which is about 30,000 T cell genomes. Profiling relied on immunoSEQ multiplex PCR, and the TCRdb table lists in-frame clones only, not all of them. This table holds millions of clones, around 96% found once. The material sequenced was naive CD8+ T cells sorted from blood. This receptor was taken from a man younger than 35 in good health. The chain employs TRBV7-9 and TRBJ1-1, with unresolved D. The CDR3 loop reads CASTKRASSEAFF. The CDR3 region has the DNA TGTGCCAGCACCAAGCGTGCGAGCAGTGAAGCTTTCTTT. Combining the CDR3 with reference TRBV7-9 and TRBJ1-1 gives the whole variable domain DTGVSQNPRHKITKRGQNVTFRCDPISEHNRLYWYRQTLGQGPEFLTYFQNEAQLEKSRLLSDRFSAERPKGSFSTLEIQRTEQGDSAMYLCASTKRASSEAFFGQGTRLTVV.